This TCR beta chain was observed in a study of Graves' ophthalmopathy and Graves' hyperthyroidism. Study-wide results and caveats: Ophthalmopathy versus stable hyperthyroidism: 13-signature model gave around 85% sensitivity, 70% to 83% specificity. Thyroid clonotypes that were expanded above 0.001 frequency mostly also appeared in blood.

Orbital computed tomography, together with clinical symptoms, serum thyroxine, TRAb and thyroid ultrasound, was used for diagnosis. The study amplified TCR beta CDR3 regions using RNA transcripts. HTBI-primed first-round RT-PCR preceded second-round multiplex PCR. A single record per CDR3 protein comes from TCRdb applying MiXCR to the multiplex PCR reads. Seen here are 600,000 to 700,000 distinct CDR3 sequences, under 50% observed once, and the top ten hold 3.3%. The CDR3 consists of 13 residues. Trimming removed 1 base at V and 6 bases at J, with 10 bases between. This clonotype was recorded at least ten times. What it binds is not known.

This TCR was sampled from an adult man with Graves' ophthalmopathy. This sequence joins TRBV12-3 or TRBV12-4 and TRBJ2-7, with a possible D match to TRBD2 (7 bases). Sequenced: peripheral blood. The CDR3, as DNA: TGTGCCAGCAGTTTAGAGGGGGAGGGCGAGCAGTACTTC. This translates into CASSLEGEGEQYF.